This record covers a single T cell receptor (beta chain). These data originate in a study of shared clonotypes between healthy human individuals. This CDR3 contains 14 residues. V lost 1 base, J lost 5 bases, and 12 bases lay in between. Germline V lookup: CDR1 SGHRS, CDR2 YFSETQ. Produced via immunoSEQ multiplex PCR; TCRdb's table is partial and in-frame only. Here the sample spans 600,000 to 800,000 clones, around 70% being singletons. The TCR comes from a woman in her 30s in good health. Source material: memory CD4+ T cells sorted from blood. The subset here: CD45RA-negative fraction. The chain employs TRBV5-1 and TRBJ1-1; possibly TRBD1 for D (6 bases). The CDR3, as DNA: TGCGCCAGCAGCTTGAGAATGGGGGCTACTGAAGCTTTCTTT. Its protein product is CASSLRMGATEAFF.